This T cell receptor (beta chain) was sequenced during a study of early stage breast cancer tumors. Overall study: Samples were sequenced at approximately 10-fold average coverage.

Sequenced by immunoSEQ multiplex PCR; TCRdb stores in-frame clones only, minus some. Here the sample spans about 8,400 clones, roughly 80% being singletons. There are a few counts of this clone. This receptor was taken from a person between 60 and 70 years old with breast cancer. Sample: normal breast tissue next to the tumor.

In DNA, the CDR3 is TGCGCCAGCAGCTTGGGACTAGCGGGGGCCTACGAGCAGTACTTC. It is translated as CASSLGLAGAYEQYF. The chain couples TRBV5-1 to TRBJ2-7; 12 nucleotides line up with TRBD2. Germline loops: CDR1 SGHRS, CDR2 YFSETQ. J lost 2 bases, V lost 0 bases, and 0 bases had no gene match. The length of the CDR3 is 15 residues.